The 10 T cell receptor beta chains in this list originate from one sample, sequenced in a study of identical twins. One entry per CDR3 protein, called by TCRdb with MiXCR from the 5' RACE reads. The sample carries 250,000 to 300,000 distinct CDR3 sequences, 8% to 9.5% recorded once. The same data also contributed to another study, on yellow fever vaccine responses in identical twins.

Input material: CD8+ T cells sorted from blood. The receptors here all came from a woman between 18 and 30 years old in good health.

V usage is TRBV28 and J usage is TRBJ2-6; 7 bases are a match to TRBD1. This CDR3 is built from 14 residues. Germline assignment: CDR1 MDHEN and CDR2 SYDVKM. The V segment lost 6 bases and the J segment 2 bases; nucleotides outside the gene matches: 1. CDR3 in amino acids: CASRQGAGANVLTF. The CDR3, as DNA: TGTGCCAGCAGGCAGGGGGCTGGGGCCAACGTCCTGACTTTC.

The chain has TRBV10-3 and TRBJ2-1; D is possibly TRBD1 (5 bases). This CDR3 contains 15 residues. Per germline, CDR1 ENHRY and CDR2 SYGVKD. The V gene lost 7 bases and the J gene lost 2 bases, with 15 bases spanning the gap. The CDR3 region has the DNA TGTGCCATCATGGGGCTCGGGCGTCCCTACAATGAGCAGTTCTTC. The encoded protein is CAIMGLGRPYNEQFF.

The rearrangement links TRBV4-1 to TRBJ2-7; TRBD2 aligns across 7 bases. This CDR3 comprises 15 residues. With V trimmed by 0 bases and J by 5 bases, 7 bases remained unmatched. CDR1 and CDR2 (germline): MGHRA, YSYEKL. The DNA of the CDR3 is TGCGCCAGCAGCCAAGAGGGGCGGGAGTCCGACGAGCAGTACTTC. This translates into CASSQEGRESDEQYF.

In this sample, this clonotype turned up a few times. This chain connects TRBV4-3 to TRBJ2-1; D remains unclear. The germline V gene has CDR1 LGHNA and CDR2 YSLEER. Trimming left V 3 bases short and J 4 bases short, with 13 bases between. This CDR3 has 15 residues. DNA for the CDR3: TGCGCCAGCAGCCAGGACGTTGGGCCATACAATGAGCAGTTCTTC. It is translated as CASSQDVGPYNEQFF.

V is TRBV4-1 and J is TRBJ2-3; 9 nucleotides line up with TRBD2. After removal of 0 bases from V and 3 bases from J, the junction contained 4 bases not matched to a gene. The CDR3 is 16 residues long. Per the germline V gene, CDR1 is MGHRA and CDR2 is YSYEKL. The CDR3 nucleotides read TGCGCCAGCAGCCAAGACATGAGCGGGAGGACAGATACGCAGTATTTT. Translating gives CASSQDMSGRTDTQYF.

This clonotype was seen at least ten times. This rearrangement joins TRBV5-8 to TRBJ2-2; D call uncertain. Germline CDR1 reads SGHTS; CDR2 reads YDEGEE. The V end was cut by 4 bases, the J end by 3 bases, with 19 bases between. The CDR3 has 17 residues. In DNA, the CDR3 is TGTGCCAGCAGCCCACTTGGCCGGGTGGTACACACCGGGGAGCTGTTTTTT. Encoded protein: CASSPLGRVVHTGELFF. Variable domain in full (rest from reference TRBV5-8 and TRBJ2-2): EAGVTQSPTHLIKTRGQQATLRCSPISGHTSVYWYQQALGLGLQFLLWYDEGEERNRGNFPPRFSGRQFPNYSSELNVNALELEDSALYLCASSPLGRVVHTGELFFGEGSRLTVL.

The genes are TRBV7-9 and TRBJ1-1; tentatively, D is TRBD1 (6 bases). The CDR3 totals 14 residues. V was clipped by 5 bases and J by 5 bases, with 15 bases between them. Germline values: CDR1 SEHNR, CDR2 FQNEAQ (reference sequence). CDR3 DNA sequence: TGTGCCAGCAGCCATCAGACAGGATGGACTGAAGCTTTCTTT. Protein product: CASSHQTGWTEAFF.

This clonotype turned up a few times. This rearrangement joins TRBV6-5 to TRBJ2-1; 7 positions match TRBD1. V lost 2 bases, J lost 0 bases, and 4 bases stayed unmatched. CDR1 is MNHEY and CDR2 is SVGAGI in the germline V gene. The CDR3 is made up of 16 amino acids. DNA for the CDR3: TGTGCCAGCAGTTACATGGGACAGAGCTCCTACAATGAGCAGTTCTTC. Protein product: CASSYMGQSSYNEQFF.

This clonotype appeared many times. The chain employs TRBV25-1 and TRBJ1-1; D unclear. The germline V and J ends were trimmed by 7 bases and 7 bases, with 10 bases remaining between them. This CDR3 is built from 11 residues. CDR1 and CDR2 (germline): MGHDK, SYGVNS. The CDR3 nucleotides read TGTGCCAGCACGCAGAGTTATGAAGCTTTCTTT. Its protein product is CASTQSYEAFF. Together with reference TRBV25-1 and TRBJ1-1, the CDR3 gives the full variable domain: EADIYQTPRYLVIGTGKKITLECSQTMGHDKMYWYQQDPGMELHLIHYSYGVNSTEKGDLSSESTVSRIRTEHFPLTLESARPSHTSQYLCASTQSYEAFFGQGTRLTVV.

The CDR3 nucleotides read TGCGCCAGCAGCGCTTCGGTATGGGGAGGGCCGGGCAATGAGCAGTTCTTC. Amino acids: CASSASVWGGPGNEQFF. The chain joins TRBV4-3 to TRBJ2-1; 7 bases match TRBD2. The CDR3 spans 17 residues. The V gene's germline CDR1 is LGHNA and CDR2 YSLEER. V trimming: 5 bases; J trimming: 6 bases; junction bases outside the gene matches: 16.